These 5 T cell receptor beta chains originate from one sample sequenced in a study of T cell responses to AZD1222 COVID-19 vaccine. Profiled with immunoSEQ multiplex PCR; TCRdb holds only in-frame clones, not every one. The sample has around 33,000 clones; roughly 90% are singletons. The sequences come from peripheral blood, collected on day 0 of AZD1222 vaccination. These receptors were taken from an adult in good health.

This clone appeared once. The chain is built from TRBV9 and TRBJ1-2, with TRBD1 identical over 9 bases. Trimming removed 0 bases from V and 4 bases from J; junction bases left unmatched: 4. This CDR3 is built from 15 residues. Looked up from germline, CDR1 is SGDLS and CDR2 is YYNGEE. The CDR3 here is CASSVADRGSYGYTF. The CDR3 DNA follows: TGTGCCAGCAGCGTAGCCGACAGGGGGAGCTATGGCTACACCTTC.

The V and J genes are TRBV19 and TRBJ2-1; 9 bases map to TRBD2. This CDR3 spans 17 amino acids. In germline, CDR1 is LNHDA, CDR2 SQIVND (reference sequence). V was pared by 5 bases and J by 5 bases, with 13 bases of the junction left unmatched. The CDR3 region has the DNA TGTGCCAGTAGTTGGCGGGTAACTAGCGGGCGTGACAATGAGCAGTTCTTC. This codes for CASSWRVTSGRDNEQFF. Full variable domain (rest looked up from reference TRBV19 and TRBJ2-1): DGGITQSPKYLFRKEGQNVTLSCEQNLNHDAMYWYRQDPGQGLRLIYYSQIVNDFQKGDIAEGYSVSREKKESFPLTVTSAQKNPTAFYLCASSWRVTSGRDNEQFFGPGTRLTVL.

The chain employs TRBV6-6 and TRBJ2-5; D gene ambiguous. Per the germline V gene, CDR1 is MNHNY and CDR2 is SVGAGI (reference sequence). Trimming cost V 2 bases and J 1 base, with 2 bases left between them. This CDR3 contains 12 residues. The CDR3 loop reads CASSYGQETQYF. The CDR3 coding sequence is TGTGCCAGCAGTTACGGCCAAGAGACCCAGTACTTC.

V gene TRBV11-2 combines with J gene TRBJ1-2; a possible D gene is TRBD1 (6 bases). This CDR3 comprises 14 residues. V lost 0 bases and J 8 bases, leaving 13 bases between the germline ends. Looked up from germline, CDR1 is SGHAT and CDR2 is FQNNGV. The CDR3 loop reads CASSLEMEGEGYTF. In DNA form, the CDR3 reads TGTGCCAGCAGCTTAGAAATGGAGGGGGAGGGCTACACCTTC.

This rearrangement joins TRBV11-3 to TRBJ2-6; a weak D match, TRBD2 (6 bases). V gave up 5 bases and J gave up 3 bases, with 8 bases separating them. The CDR3 extends over 14 amino acids. In germline, CDR1 is SGHNT, CDR2 YENEEA. CDR3 nucleotides: TGTGCCAGCAGCCGGGGGAATGGGGCCAACGTCCTGACTTTC. Amino acids: CASSRGNGANVLTF.